This record looks at one T cell receptor (beta chain) sequence and its context. Sample-barcoded 5' priming and a J-beta primer mix drove a second PCR of about 6 to 12 cycles. Each CDR3 protein is one row after TCRdb ran MiXCR on the 5' RACE reads. Of hundreds of thousands of distinct CDR3 sequences in the sample, around 42% were seen once. These data originate in a study of blood T cells in healthy people across ages. Study overall: There was about one barcoded beta molecule captured by template switching per two T cells.

Donors each provided about 9.5 milliliters of peripheral blood. Total RNA extraction produced at least 5.5 micrograms (per sample) for the study. The V and J ends lost 0 bases and 4 bases respectively, with 9 bases between them. Looked up from germline, CDR1 is KGHSH and CDR2 is LQKENI. This CDR3 is built from 15 residues. Sequencing was done on a sample of blood. This clonotype was obtained from a man in his 60s in good health. The chain joins TRBV18 to TRBJ1-4; D ambiguous. The CDR3 DNA reads as TGTGCCAGCTCACCACCGGGCGGACTTAATGAAAAACTGTTTTTT. Encoded protein: CASSPPGGLNEKLFF.